The 9 T cell receptor beta chains listed next were all sequenced from one sample in a study of shared clonotypes between healthy human individuals. The table came from immunoSEQ multiplex PCR; TCRdb's copy has only in-frame clones and leaves some out. Of about 1 million clones listed, under 80% are singletons. The sequencing sample was made of memory CD4+ T cells sorted from blood. The subset is: CD45RA-negative fraction. Every receptor here comes from a man aged 18 to 30 in good health.

The chain recombines TRBV19 with TRBJ2-7, with 7 bases fitting TRBD1. The CDR3 extends over 14 amino acids. The J segment lost 2 bases and the V segment lost 5 bases, leaving 6 bases of the junction unmatched. Germline CDR1 LNHDA, CDR2 SQIVND (reference sequence). This CDR3 reads CASSPRDSTYEQYF. The CDR3 region has the DNA TGTGCCAGTAGTCCCCGGGACAGTACCTACGAGCAGTACTTC.

A single count supports this clone. This sequence joins TRBV5-1 and TRBJ2-7, with 11 bases that match TRBD2. The CDR3 is 15 amino acids. J gave up 6 bases and V 0 bases, and 5 bases lay outside the gene matches. Germline values: CDR1 SGHRS, CDR2 YFSETQ. Written as DNA, the CDR3 is TGCGCCAGCAGCTTGGGGCTAGCGGGAGGAAGCGAGCAGTACTTC. Protein sequence: CASSLGLAGGSEQYF.

J is TRBJ2-3 and V is TRBV5-8; D is uncertain. V was clipped by 2 bases and J by 6 bases, with 13 bases between them. In germline, CDR1 is SGHTS, CDR2 YDEGEE. CDR3 size: 14 residues. CDR3 loop: CASSFGRLGDTQYF. CDR3 coding DNA: TGTGCCAGCAGCTTCGGCAGGCTTGGGGATACGCAGTATTTT. The variable domain in full, completed from reference TRBV5-8 and TRBJ2-3, reads EAGVTQSPTHLIKTRGQQATLRCSPISGHTSVYWYQQALGLGLQFLLWYDEGEERNRGNFPPRFSGRQFPNYSSELNVNALELEDSALYLCASSFGRLGDTQYFGPGTRLTVL.

The chain combines TRBV5-4 with TRBJ1-1, with 11 nucleotides matching TRBD1. J gave up 4 bases and V 8 bases, and 13 bases lay outside the gene matches. Germline loops: CDR1 SGHNT, CDR2 YYREEE (reference sequence). The CDR3 has 16 amino acids. CDR3 coding DNA: TGTGCCAGTCGTAACGGACAGGGGGCTGTTGGCACTGAAGCTTTCTTT. This encodes CASRNGQGAVGTEAFF. Drawing the rest from reference TRBV5-4 and TRBJ1-1, the complete variable domain is ETGVTQSPTHLIKTRGQQVTLRCSSQSGHNTVSWYQQALGQGPQFIFQYYREEENGRGNFPPRFSGLQFPNYSSELNVNALELDDSALYLCASRNGQGAVGTEAFFGQGTRLTVV.

The chain uses TRBV4-1 and TRBJ2-3, with D possibly TRBD1 on 5 matching bases. Germline V lookup: CDR1 MGHRA, CDR2 YSYEKL. This CDR3 spans 15 amino acids. The V end lost 3 bases, the J end lost 2 bases, and 12 bases lay between the germline ends. The chain's CDR3 is CASSQGLRDTDTQYF. CDR3 in DNA: TGCGCCAGCAGCCAGGGGCTAAGGGACACAGATACGCAGTATTTT.

This clone has a single count. This chain uses TRBV10-3 with TRBJ2-1; D remains ambiguous. CDR1 is ENHRY, CDR2 SYGVKD, per germline. V dropped 4 bases and J dropped 9 bases, with 19 bases sitting between them. The CDR3 runs 15 residues. The CDR3, as DNA: TGTGCCATCAGTGCTGACCAGGCCCGGGCTGTTGAGCAGTTCTTC. It codes for CAISADQARAVEQFF.

The chain combines TRBV19 with TRBJ2-6, with D uncertain. Germline-derived CDR1 and CDR2 are LNHDA and SQIVND (reference sequence). Trimming took off 7 bases at V and 1 base at J, with 11 bases between the two ends. The CDR3 spans 15 residues. The CDR3 DNA sequence: TGTGCCAGTACCCTTCTCCAATCTGGGGCCAACGTCCTGACTTTC. Translated, it gives CASTLLQSGANVLTF.

The chain uses TRBV11-2 and TRBJ2-1; D gene ambiguous. Trimming stripped 2 bases from V and 5 bases from J, with 10 bases between. The CDR3 is 14 residues long. Germline CDR1 is SGHAT and CDR2 is FQNNGV. The CDR3 DNA reads as TGTGCCAGCAGCTTAAGTGGGCTGCACAATGAGCAGTTCTTC. It codes for CASSLSGLHNEQFF.

The chain is built from TRBV9 and TRBJ1-6, with D possibly being TRBD1 (5 bases). V lost 3 bases to trimming and J lost 5 bases, with 12 bases between them. In germline, CDR1 is SGDLS, CDR2 YYNGEE. This CDR3 comprises 15 residues. CDR3 amino acids: CASSGGGANNSPLHF. The CDR3 DNA reads TGTGCCAGCAGCGGGGGTGGGGCGAATAATTCACCCCTCCACTTT.